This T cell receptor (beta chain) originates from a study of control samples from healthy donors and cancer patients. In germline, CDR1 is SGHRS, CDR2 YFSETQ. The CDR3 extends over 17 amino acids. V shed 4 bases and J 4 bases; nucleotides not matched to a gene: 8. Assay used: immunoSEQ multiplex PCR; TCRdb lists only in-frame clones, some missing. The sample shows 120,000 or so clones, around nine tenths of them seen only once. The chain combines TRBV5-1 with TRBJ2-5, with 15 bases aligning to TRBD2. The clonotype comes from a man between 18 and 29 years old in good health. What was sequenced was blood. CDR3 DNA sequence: TGCGCCAGCAGCCCGGGACTAGCGGGGGGCCAGGGAGAGACCCAGTACTTC. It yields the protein CASSPGLAGGQGETQYF.